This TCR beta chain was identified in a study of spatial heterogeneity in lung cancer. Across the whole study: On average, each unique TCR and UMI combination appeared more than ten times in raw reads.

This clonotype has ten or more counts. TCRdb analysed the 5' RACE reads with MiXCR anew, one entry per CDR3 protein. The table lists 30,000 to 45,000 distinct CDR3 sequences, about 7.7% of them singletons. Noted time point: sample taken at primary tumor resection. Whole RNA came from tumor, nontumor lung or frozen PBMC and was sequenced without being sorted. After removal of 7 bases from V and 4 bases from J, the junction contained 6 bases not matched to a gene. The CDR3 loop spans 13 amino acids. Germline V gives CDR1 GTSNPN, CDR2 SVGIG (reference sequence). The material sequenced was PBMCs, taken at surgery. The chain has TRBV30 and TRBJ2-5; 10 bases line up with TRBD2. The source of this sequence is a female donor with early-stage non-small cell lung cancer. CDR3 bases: TGTGCCTACACTAGCGGGGACGCAGAGACCCAGTACTTC. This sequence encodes CAYTSGDAETQYF.